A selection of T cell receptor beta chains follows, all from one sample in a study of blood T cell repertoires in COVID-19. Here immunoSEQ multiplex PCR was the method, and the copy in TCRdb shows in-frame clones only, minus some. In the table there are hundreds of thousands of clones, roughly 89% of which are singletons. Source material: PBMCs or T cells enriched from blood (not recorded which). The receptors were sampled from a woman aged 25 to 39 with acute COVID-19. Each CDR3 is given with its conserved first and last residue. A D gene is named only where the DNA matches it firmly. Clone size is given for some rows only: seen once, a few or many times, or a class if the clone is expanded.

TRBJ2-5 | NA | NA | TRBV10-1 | CASSEVVAGETQYF | TGCGCCAGCAGTGAGGTGGTAGCAGGGGAGACCCAGTACTTC
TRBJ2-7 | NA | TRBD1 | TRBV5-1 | CASSFDRASYEQYF | TGCGCCAGCAGCTTTGACAGGGCCTCCTACGAGCAGTACTTC
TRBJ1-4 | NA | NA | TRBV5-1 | CASSTTGSNEKLFF | TGCGCCAGCAGCACAACAGGTTCCAACGAAAAACTGTTTTTT
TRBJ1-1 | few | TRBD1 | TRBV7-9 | CASSLLRDRATEAFF | TGTGCCAGCAGCTTACTACGGGACAGGGCCACTGAAGCTTTCTTT
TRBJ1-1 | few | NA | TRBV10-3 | CAISERPRGTEAFF | TGTGCCATCAGTGAGAGGCCCAGAGGCACTGAAGCTTTCTTT
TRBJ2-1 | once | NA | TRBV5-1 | CASSLVQGDYNEQFF | TGCGCCAGCAGCTTGGTACAGGGAGACTACAATGAGCAGTTCTTC
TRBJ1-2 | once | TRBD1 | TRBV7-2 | CASSRVVTGSLYTF | TGTGCCAGCAGCCGTGTTGTGACAGGGAGCCTCTACACCTTC
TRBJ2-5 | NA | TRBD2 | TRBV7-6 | CASSLVAGGETQYF | TGTGCCAGCAGCTTAGTAGCGGGGGGCGAGACCCAGTACTTC
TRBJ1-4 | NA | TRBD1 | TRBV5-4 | CASSPRQGGEKLFF | TGTGCCAGCAGCCCCCGACAGGGCGGGGAAAAACTGTTTTTT
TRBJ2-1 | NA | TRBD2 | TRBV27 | CASSLSLAAYNEQFF | TGTGCCAGCAGTTTAAGTCTAGCGGCCTACAATGAGCAGTTCTTC
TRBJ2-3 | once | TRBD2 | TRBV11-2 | CASSLSGGPTTDTQYF | TGTGCCAGCAGCTTATCGGGGGGGCCGACGACAGATACGCAGTATTTT
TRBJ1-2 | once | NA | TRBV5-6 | CASTGQGITRGYTF | TGTGCCAGTACCGGTCAGGGGATAACTAGGGGCTACACCTTC